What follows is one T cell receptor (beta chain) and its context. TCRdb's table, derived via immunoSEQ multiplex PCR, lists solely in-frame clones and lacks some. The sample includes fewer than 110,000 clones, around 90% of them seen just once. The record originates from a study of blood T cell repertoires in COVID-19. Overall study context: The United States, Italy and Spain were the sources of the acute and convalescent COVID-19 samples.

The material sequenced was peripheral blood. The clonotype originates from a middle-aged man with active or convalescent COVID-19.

CDR3 bases: TGTGCCAGCTCACCCTCGACAGATAGCAATCAGCCCCAGCATTTT. This codes for CASSPSTDSNQPQHF. The chain has TRBV18 and TRBJ1-5; D might be TRBD1 (5 bases). Trimming stripped 3 bases from V and 0 bases from J, with 9 bases between. Per germline, CDR1 KGHSH and CDR2 LQKENI. The length of the CDR3 is 15 residues.